This TCR beta chain was captured by sequencing in a study of yellow fever vaccine responses in identical twins. Study results and limitations: Twins' T cell vaccine responses reportedly looked partly convergent, partly personalized.

TCRdb re-derived calls from the RT-PCR reads in MiXCR, one entry per CDR3 protein. The sample includes approximately 3,800 distinct CDR3 sequences, 85% to 90% seen only once; the top ten take around 1.9%. To note about this clonotype: As yet, its antigen is unknown.

The source material was T cells from blood (PBMCs), unsorted or a sorted subset (not recorded which), sampled before or after yellow fever vaccination (not recorded which). The clonotype originates from a woman under 30 who received the yellow fever vaccine.

The CDR3 DNA follows: TGTGCCAGCAGCCCCGACCGCTCCTACGAGCAGTACTTC. This gives the protein CASSPDRSYEQYF. The V gene is TRBV11-3, the J gene TRBJ2-7; no definite D call. Germline V gene sequence: CDR1 SGHNT, CDR2 YENEEA. CDR3 length: 13 amino acids. V shed 5 bases and J shed 0 bases, with 8 bases lying between them.